Sequencing of this T cell receptor beta chain was carried out in a study of T-cell memory formation after mild COVID-19. Overall study findings and caveats: Researchers found some responding clones in pre-infection memory, a sign that cross-reactive memory joined. Clones that contracted from day 15 to 85 were balanced CD4/CD8, while later expanders leaned CD4+.

TCRdb recomputed calls from the 5' RACE reads with MiXCR, one row per CDR3 protein. The table lists almost 350,000 distinct CDR3 sequences, 20% to 25% of them singletons, with roughly 21% in the top ten. Details on this clonotype: Antigen: not known.

Germline loops: CDR1 MNHEY, CDR2 SVGEGT. The ends lost 6 bases at V and 5 bases at J; junction bases unmatched: 20. The CDR3 covers 18 residues. The chain carries TRBV6-2 or TRBV6-3 and TRBJ1-1; 8 bases match TRBD1. This receptor was obtained from a man younger than 30 who had mild COVID-19 (a few samples of this study predate the infection). Cell type and time point are not known. The sample comprised PBMCs or a T cell subset sorted from them (not recorded which). CDR3: CASSHRGTGNRMGTEAFF. The CDR3 DNA follows: TGTGCCAGCAGCCATCGCGGGACAGGCAACCGAATGGGTACTGAAGCTTTCTTT.